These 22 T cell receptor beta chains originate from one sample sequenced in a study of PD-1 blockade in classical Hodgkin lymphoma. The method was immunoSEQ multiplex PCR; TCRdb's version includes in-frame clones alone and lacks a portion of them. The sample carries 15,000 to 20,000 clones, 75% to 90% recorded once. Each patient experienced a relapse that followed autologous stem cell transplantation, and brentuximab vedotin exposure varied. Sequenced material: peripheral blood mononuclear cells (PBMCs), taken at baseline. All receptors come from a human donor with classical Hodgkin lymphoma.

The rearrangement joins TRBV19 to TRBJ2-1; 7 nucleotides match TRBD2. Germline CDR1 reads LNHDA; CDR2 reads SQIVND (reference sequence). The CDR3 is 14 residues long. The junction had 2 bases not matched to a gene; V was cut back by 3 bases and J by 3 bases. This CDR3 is CASSMGGDYNEQFF. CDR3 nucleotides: TGTGCCAGTAGTATGGGGGGGGACTACAATGAGCAGTTCTTC.

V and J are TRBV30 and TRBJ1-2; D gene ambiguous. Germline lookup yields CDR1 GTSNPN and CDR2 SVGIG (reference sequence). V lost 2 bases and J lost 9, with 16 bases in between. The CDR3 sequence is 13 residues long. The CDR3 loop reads CAWSLGVGQSYTF. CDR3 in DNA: TGTGCCTGGAGTCTTGGGGTAGGGCAGAGCTACACCTTC. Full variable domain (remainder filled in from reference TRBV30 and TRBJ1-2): SQTIHQWPATLVQPVGSPLSLECTVEGTSNPNLYWYRQAAGRGLQLLFYSVGIGQISSEVPQNLSASRPQDRQFILSSKKLLLSDSGFYLCAWSLGVGQSYTFGSGTRLTVV.

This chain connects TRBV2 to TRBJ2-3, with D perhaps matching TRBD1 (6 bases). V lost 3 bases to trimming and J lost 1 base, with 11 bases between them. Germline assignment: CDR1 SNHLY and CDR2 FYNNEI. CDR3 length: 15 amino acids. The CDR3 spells CASSEAGAGTDTQYF. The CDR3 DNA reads TGTGCCAGCAGTGAGGCAGGGGCCGGCACAGATACGCAGTATTTT. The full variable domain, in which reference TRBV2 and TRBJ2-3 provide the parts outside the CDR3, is EPEVTQTPSHQVTQMGQEVILRCVPISNHLYFYWYRQILGQKVEFLVSFYNNEISEKSEIFDDQFSVERPDGSNFTLKIRSTKLEDSAMYFCASSEAGAGTDTQYFGPGTRLTVL.

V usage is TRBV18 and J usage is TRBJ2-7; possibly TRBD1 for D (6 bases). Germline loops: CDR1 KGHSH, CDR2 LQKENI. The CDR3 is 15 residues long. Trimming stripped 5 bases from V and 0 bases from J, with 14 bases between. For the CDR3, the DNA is TGTGCCAGCTCATTACAGGGAACGGGCTCCTACGAGCAGTACTTC. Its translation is CASSLQGTGSYEQYF.

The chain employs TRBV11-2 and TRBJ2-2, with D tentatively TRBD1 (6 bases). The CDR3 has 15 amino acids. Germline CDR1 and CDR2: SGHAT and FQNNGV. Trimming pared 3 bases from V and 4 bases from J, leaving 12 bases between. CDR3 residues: CASSFQQGSTGELFF. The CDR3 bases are TGTGCCAGCAGCTTTCAACAGGGTAGCACCGGGGAGCTGTTTTTT.

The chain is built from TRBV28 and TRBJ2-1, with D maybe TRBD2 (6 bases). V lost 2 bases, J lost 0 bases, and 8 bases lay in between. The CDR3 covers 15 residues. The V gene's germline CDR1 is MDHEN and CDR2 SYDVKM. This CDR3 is CASSLAGSSYNEQFF. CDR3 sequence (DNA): TGTGCCAGCAGTTTAGCGGGGAGCTCCTACAATGAGCAGTTCTTC.

CDR3 DNA sequence: TGTGCCAGCTCACCCGACTTAAACACCGGGGAGCTGTTTTTT. Residues: CASSPDLNTGELFF. The chain links TRBV18 to TRBJ2-2; D call uncertain. Trimming left V 3 bases short and J 2 bases short, with 7 bases between. CDR1 is KGHSH and CDR2 is LQKENI in the germline V gene. The length of the CDR3 is 14 residues.

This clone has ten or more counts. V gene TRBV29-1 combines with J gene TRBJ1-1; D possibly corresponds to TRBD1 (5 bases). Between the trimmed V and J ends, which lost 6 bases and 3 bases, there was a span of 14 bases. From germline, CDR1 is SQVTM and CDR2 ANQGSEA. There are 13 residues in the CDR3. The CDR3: CSVTGAQYTEAFF. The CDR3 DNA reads TGCAGCGTAACCGGGGCTCAATACACTGAAGCTTTCTTT.

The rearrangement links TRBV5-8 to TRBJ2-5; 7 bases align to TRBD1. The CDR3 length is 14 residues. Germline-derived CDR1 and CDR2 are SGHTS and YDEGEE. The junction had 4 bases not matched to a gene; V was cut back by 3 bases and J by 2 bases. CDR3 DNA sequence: TGTGCCAGCAGCTCCCGACAGGGACAAGAGACCCAGTACTTC. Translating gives CASSSRQGQETQYF.

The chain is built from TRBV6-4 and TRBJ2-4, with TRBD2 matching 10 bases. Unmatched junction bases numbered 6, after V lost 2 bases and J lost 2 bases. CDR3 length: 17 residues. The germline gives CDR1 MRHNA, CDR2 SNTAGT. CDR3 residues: CASSDTVAGGTKNIQYF. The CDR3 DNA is TGTGCCAGCAGTGACACAGTAGCGGGGGGAACCAAAAACATTCAGTACTTC.

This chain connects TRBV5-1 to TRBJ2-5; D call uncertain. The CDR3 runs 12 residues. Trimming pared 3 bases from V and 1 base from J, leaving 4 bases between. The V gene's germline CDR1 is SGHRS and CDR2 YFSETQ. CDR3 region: CASSSGQETQYF. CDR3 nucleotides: TGCGCCAGCAGCTCGGGCCAAGAGACCCAGTACTTC.

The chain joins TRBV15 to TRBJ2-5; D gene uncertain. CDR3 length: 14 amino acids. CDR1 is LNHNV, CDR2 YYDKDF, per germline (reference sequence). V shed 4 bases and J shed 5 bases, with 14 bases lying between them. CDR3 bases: TGTGCCACCAGCACGCGAGGCCTGCCGGAGACCCAGTACTTC. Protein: CATSTRGLPETQYF.

CDR3 region: CASSSDTGTYEQYF. CDR3 DNA sequence: TGTGCCAGCAGTTCCGACACTGGGACCTACGAGCAGTACTTC. The J gene is TRBJ2-7, the V gene TRBV6-6; the D is unclear. The V end lost 4 bases, the J end lost 2 bases, and 12 bases lay between the germline ends. The CDR3 consists of 14 residues. Looked up from germline, CDR1 is MNHNY and CDR2 is SVGAGI (reference sequence).

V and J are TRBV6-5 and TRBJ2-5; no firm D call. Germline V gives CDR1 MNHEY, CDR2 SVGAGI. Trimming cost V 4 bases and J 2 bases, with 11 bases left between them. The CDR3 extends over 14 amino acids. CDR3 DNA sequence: TGTGCCAGCAGTTCATATCAGAGACAAGAGACCCAGTACTTC. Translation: CASSSYQRQETQYF.

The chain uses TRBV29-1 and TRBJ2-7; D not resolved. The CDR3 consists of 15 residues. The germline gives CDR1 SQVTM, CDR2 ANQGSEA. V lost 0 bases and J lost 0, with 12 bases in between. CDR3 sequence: CSVEEGGTSSYEQYF. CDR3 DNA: TGCAGCGTTGAAGAGGGCGGAACAAGCTCCTACGAGCAGTACTTC.

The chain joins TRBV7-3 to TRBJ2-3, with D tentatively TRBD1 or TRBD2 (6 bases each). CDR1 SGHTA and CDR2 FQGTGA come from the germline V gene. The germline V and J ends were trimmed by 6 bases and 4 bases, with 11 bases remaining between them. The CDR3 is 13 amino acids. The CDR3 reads CASSNRGADTQYF. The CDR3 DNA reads TGTGCCAGCAGTAATAGGGGGGCAGATACGCAGTATTTT.

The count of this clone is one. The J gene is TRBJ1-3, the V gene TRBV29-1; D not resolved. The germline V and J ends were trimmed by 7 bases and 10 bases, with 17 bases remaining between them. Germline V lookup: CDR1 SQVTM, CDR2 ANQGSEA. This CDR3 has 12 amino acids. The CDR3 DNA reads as TGCAGCGCTGGAGGGTCGTTAGGGACCATATATTTT. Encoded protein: CSAGGSLGTIYF.

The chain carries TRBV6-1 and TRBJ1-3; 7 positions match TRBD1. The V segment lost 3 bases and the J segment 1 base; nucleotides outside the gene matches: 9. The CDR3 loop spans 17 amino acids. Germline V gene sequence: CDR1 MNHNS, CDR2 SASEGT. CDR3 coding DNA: TGTGCCAGCAGTGAGCGTCGACAGGGCCTTTCTGGAAACACCATATATTTT. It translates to CASSERRQGLSGNTIYF.

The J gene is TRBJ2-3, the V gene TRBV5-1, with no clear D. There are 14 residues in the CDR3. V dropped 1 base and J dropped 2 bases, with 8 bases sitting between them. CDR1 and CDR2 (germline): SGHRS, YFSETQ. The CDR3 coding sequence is TGCGCCAGCAGCTTGCGGTTAAACACAGATACGCAGTATTTT. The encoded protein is CASSLRLNTDTQYF.

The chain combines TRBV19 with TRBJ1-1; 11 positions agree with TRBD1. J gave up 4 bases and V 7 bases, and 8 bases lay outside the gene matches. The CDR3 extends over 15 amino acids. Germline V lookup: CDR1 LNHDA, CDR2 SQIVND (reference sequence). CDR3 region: CASIRPGTGGTEAFF. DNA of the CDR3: TGTGCCAGTATCCGCCCCGGGACAGGGGGCACTGAAGCTTTCTTT.

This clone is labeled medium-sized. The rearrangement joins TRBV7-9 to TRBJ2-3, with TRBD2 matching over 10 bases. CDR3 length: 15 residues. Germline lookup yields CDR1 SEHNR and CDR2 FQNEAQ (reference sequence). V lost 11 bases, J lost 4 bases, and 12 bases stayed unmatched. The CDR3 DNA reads TGTGCCGGCCACCTAGCGGGGGCCCCGGCAGATACGCAGTATTTT. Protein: CAGHLAGAPADTQYF.

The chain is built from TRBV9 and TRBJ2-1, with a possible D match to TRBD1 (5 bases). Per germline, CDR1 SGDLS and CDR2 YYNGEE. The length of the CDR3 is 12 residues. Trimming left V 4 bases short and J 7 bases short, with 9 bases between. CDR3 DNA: TGTGCCAGCAGCCGAACAGGAAATGAGCAGTTCTTC. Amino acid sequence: CASSRTGNEQFF. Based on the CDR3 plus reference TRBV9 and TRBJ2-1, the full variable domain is DSGVTQTPKHLITATGQRVTLRCSPRSGDLSVYWYQQSLDQGLQFLIQYYNGEERAKGNILERFSAQQFPDLHSELNLSSLELGDSALYFCASSRTGNEQFFGPGTRLTVL.